This TCR beta chain was retrieved from a study of response to subunit inactivated influenza vaccine. CDR1 is SQVTM, CDR2 ANQGSEA, per germline. V lost 4 bases and J lost 4, with 7 bases in between. The CDR3 loop spans 12 amino acids. Using its own MiXCR run on the RT-PCR reads, TCRdb lists one record per CDR3 protein. The repertoire holds just under 550,000 distinct CDR3 sequences, 20% to 25% seen once, with 2.8% in the top ten. The data also belong to a second study, concerning T cells expressing NK-cell markers. Turning to that study: TCR beta cDNA was generated via 5'RACE template switching incorporating UMIs.

The TCR comes from a man between 50 and 59 years old who received an inactivated influenza vaccine. The starting material was CD4+ T cells sorted from PBMCs, obtained 12 days after vaccination. The rearrangement links TRBV29-1 to TRBJ2-2, with D unclear. The DNA for the CDR3 is TGCAGCGTTGCCCGCCTCACCGGGGAGCTGTTTTTT. This gives the protein CSVARLTGELFF.